The present entry profiles one T cell receptor beta chain with its context. What it binds is unknown. J lost 6 bases, V lost 5 bases, and 13 bases had no gene match. The CDR3 totals 17 residues. The germline CDR1 and CDR2 sequences are MRHNA and SNTAGT. This sample stems from a study of CD4 T cells in relation to SARS-CoV-2 and coronaviruses. In the study overall: ViraFEST: approximately ten-day antigen culture of PBMCs, then TCR beta CDR3 sequencing.

Clones were read by immunoSEQ multiplex PCR, and TCRdb kept only the in-frame ones, dropping some. There are some 38,000 clones in the sample; around four fifths occur only once, and about a fifth lies in the top ten. The sequence was obtained from an adult with COVID-19. The sample comprised memory CD4+ T cells from PBMCs, cultured in vitro. The chain joins TRBV6-4 to TRBJ2-2, with TRBD1 matching over 9 bases. The DNA for the CDR3 is TGTGCCAGCAGTCGACAGGATTTGCGACAGGGGGCCGGGGAGCTGTTTTTT. It encodes CASSRQDLRQGAGELFF.